The 26 T cell receptor beta chains in this list originate from one sample, sequenced in a study of blood T cell repertoires in COVID-19. The assay was immunoSEQ multiplex PCR, and TCRdb's table has in-frame clones only and misses some. Among 80,000 or so clones, about three quarters were seen once, and the ten largest hold more than 5%. The sample taken for sequencing was peripheral blood. These receptor sequences come from a man aged 50-60 years with active or convalescent COVID-19.

This chain connects TRBV7-6 to TRBJ2-3; 15 bases line up with TRBD2. Germline V gene sequence: CDR1 SGHVS, CDR2 FNYEAQ. The length of the CDR3 is 15 residues. The V gene end was trimmed by 1 base and the J gene end by 10 bases; junction bases not matched to a gene: 3. CDR3 residues: CASSLGTSGGEAQYF. The CDR3 coding sequence is TGTGCCAGCAGCTTAGGGACTAGCGGGGGGGAGGCGCAGTATTTT.

This sequence joins TRBV5-1 and TRBJ2-7, with D maybe TRBD2 (5 bases). V gave up 5 bases and J gave up 2 bases, with 11 bases separating them. CDR3 length: 13 residues. The germline V gene encodes CDR1 SGHRS and CDR2 YFSETQ. The CDR3 nucleotides read TGCGCCAGCAGTTCTGACTATGCCTACGAGCAGTACTTC. Protein sequence: CASSSDYAYEQYF.

The rearrangement links TRBV11-1 to TRBJ1-4; the match to TRBD1 covers 7 bases. Unmatched junction bases numbered 3, after V lost 3 bases and J lost 8 bases. CDR3 length equals 13 residues. Germline CDR1 is SGHAT and CDR2 is FQDESV (reference sequence). CDR3 in DNA: TGTGCCAGCAGCTTGAGGGGGCACGAAAAACTGTTTTTT. Protein: CASSLRGHEKLFF.

Only one count was recorded for this clone. J is TRBJ2-1 and V is TRBV7-8, with D maybe TRBD1 (6 bases). CDR1 is SGHVS, CDR2 FQNEAQ, per germline. The V end was cut by 5 bases, the J end by 6 bases, with 20 bases between. The CDR3 loop spans 16 amino acids. CDR3 residues: CASSRRDGGASNEQFF. The CDR3 bases are TGTGCCAGCAGCCGACGGGATGGGGGCGCGTCCAATGAGCAGTTCTTC.

The chain employs TRBV4-1 and TRBJ1-2; 7 nucleotides line up with TRBD1. The ends lost 3 bases at V and 3 bases at J; junction bases unmatched: 7. The CDR3 consists of 15 residues. From germline, CDR1 is MGHRA and CDR2 YSYEKL. The CDR3 DNA reads TGCGCCAGCAGCCACCCGTACAGGGGAGACTATGGCTACACCTTC. Translated, it gives CASSHPYRGDYGYTF.

The chain carries TRBV5-4 and TRBJ1-6; 7 bases agree with TRBD1. The V segment lost 4 bases and the J segment 7 bases; nucleotides outside the gene matches: 11. The length of the CDR3 is 16 residues. Looked up from germline, CDR1 is SGHNT and CDR2 is YYREEE (reference sequence). The CDR3 loop is CASSAGGFTQNSPLHF. As DNA, the CDR3 is TGTGCCAGCAGCGCAGGGGGTTTCACTCAAAATTCACCCCTCCACTTT.

This clone was seen only a few times. This rearrangement joins TRBV5-1 to TRBJ2-7; D might be TRBD2 (5 bases). This CDR3 contains 12 residues. The V gene lost 2 bases and the J gene lost 4 bases, with 7 bases spanning the gap. Germline CDR1 is SGHRS and CDR2 is YFSETQ. The CDR3 here is CASSFRGYEQYF. In DNA, the CDR3 is TGCGCCAGCAGCTTTCGCGGGTACGAGCAGTACTTC. Combining the CDR3 with reference TRBV5-1 and TRBJ2-7 gives the whole variable domain KAGVTQTPRYLIKTRGQQVTLSCSPISGHRSVSWYQQTPGQGLQFLFEYFSETQRNKGNFPGRFSGRQFSNSRSEMNVSTLELGDSALYLCASSFRGYEQYFGPGTRLTVT.

This chain joins TRBV5-1 and TRBJ2-3; 12 bases match TRBD2. V lost 0 bases to trimming and J lost 2 bases; unmatched junction nucleotides: 1. CDR3 length: 16 residues. Germline lookup yields CDR1 SGHRS and CDR2 YFSETQ. CDR3 amino acids: CASSLGTSGVTDTQYF. The CDR3, as DNA: TGCGCCAGCAGCTTGGGGACTAGCGGGGTCACAGATACGCAGTATTTT. Full variable domain (missing parts from reference TRBV5-1 and TRBJ2-3): KAGVTQTPRYLIKTRGQQVTLSCSPISGHRSVSWYQQTPGQGLQFLFEYFSETQRNKGNFPGRFSGRQFSNSRSEMNVSTLELGDSALYLCASSLGTSGVTDTQYFGPGTRLTVL.

This chain uses TRBV7-2 with TRBJ2-1; TRBD2 agrees at 7 bases. There are 15 residues in the CDR3. The germline V gene has CDR1 SGHTA and CDR2 FQGNSA. V dropped 1 base and J dropped 4; count of bases not matched to a gene: 4. The DNA of the CDR3 is TGTGCCAGCAGCTTAGTGACGGGGGGTTACAATGAGCAGTTCTTC. This translates into CASSLVTGGYNEQFF.

The chain couples TRBV5-3 to TRBJ2-5; 7 positions agree with TRBD1. TRBV5-3 is identified as an open reading frame with a role that is uncertain. Losses at the gene ends were 7 bases for V and 0 bases for J; bases not matched to a gene: 3. The length of the CDR3 is 13 residues. The CDR3 loop reads CARYGQDQETQYF. Written as DNA, the CDR3 is TGTGCCAGATACGGACAGGACCAAGAGACCCAGTACTTC.

In its sample, this clone was seen a few times. The chain combines TRBV3-1 (or the pseudogene TRBV3-2) with TRBJ2-2; 10 bases agree with TRBD2. Germline lookup yields CDR1 LGHDT and CDR2 YNNKEL (reference sequence). This CDR3 spans 19 amino acids. Losses at the gene ends were 0 bases for V and 5 bases for J; bases not matched to a gene: 12. The CDR3 protein is CASSQERTSPGLATGELFF. For the CDR3, the DNA is TGTGCCAGCAGCCAAGAAAGAACCTCCCCGGGACTAGCGACCGGGGAGCTGTTTTTT.

The CDR3 sequence: CASSSWGAGIQETQYF. The DNA for the CDR3 is TGTGCCAGCAGCTCGTGGGGTGCGGGGATTCAAGAGACCCAGTACTTC. This chain joins TRBV7-9 and TRBJ2-5; D perhaps matches TRBD2 (6 bases). Per the germline V gene, CDR1 is SEHNR and CDR2 is FQNEAQ (reference sequence). V was cut by 4 bases and J by 2 bases, with 17 bases left in between. The CDR3 runs to 16 residues.

This clone was found a few times. The chain joins TRBV11-2 to TRBJ1-2; possible D gene TRBD1, 6 bases. The CDR3 has 14 amino acids. Trimming pared 0 bases from V and 7 bases from J, leaving 12 bases between. Germline values: CDR1 SGHAT, CDR2 FQNNGV. The CDR3: CASSLEQGSSGYTF. In nucleotides, the CDR3 is TGTGCCAGCAGCTTAGAACAGGGTTCATCTGGCTACACCTTC.

CDR3: CASSPTSGYTGELFF. The DNA of the CDR3 is TGTGCCAGCAGCCCCACTAGCGGCTACACCGGGGAGCTGTTTTTT. V usage is TRBV11-2 and J usage is TRBJ2-2, with TRBD2 matching 8 bases. The CDR3 has 15 residues. Trimming removed 5 bases from V and 3 bases from J; junction bases left unmatched: 5. CDR1 is SGHAT and CDR2 is FQNNGV in the germline V gene.

The CDR3 sequence is CASSRGTSGGGHPDTQYF. The CDR3, as DNA: TGTGCCAGCAGCCGCGGGACTAGCGGGGGGGGTCATCCAGATACGCAGTATTTT. The genes are TRBV5-8 and TRBJ2-3; 16 bases align to TRBD2. From germline, CDR1 is SGHTS and CDR2 YDEGEE. The CDR3 extends over 18 amino acids. V dropped 4 bases and J dropped 4; count of bases not matched to a gene: 9.

The chain combines TRBV10-3 with TRBJ2-1; 11 bases match TRBD2. The CDR3 length is 18 residues. V lost 3 bases to trimming and J lost 2 bases; unmatched junction nucleotides: 9. Germline V gene data show CDR1 as ENHRY and CDR2 as SYGVKD. CDR3 bases: TGTGCCATCAGTGATGGTAGCGGGGGGGCCTTGACCTACAATGAGCAGTTCTTC. It specifies CAISDGSGGALTYNEQFF.

This chain links TRBV11-2 with TRBJ1-6; D not resolved. The CDR3 extends over 15 amino acids. Germline V gene sequence: CDR1 SGHAT, CDR2 FQNNGV. V lost 4 bases to trimming and J lost 9 bases, with 16 bases between them. In DNA form, the CDR3 reads TGTGCCAGCAGCTCAAGGGAGGGTTCCAGTTCACCCCTCCACTTT. This translates into CASSSREGSSSPLHF. The variable domain in full, with the rest retrieved from reference TRBV11-2 and TRBJ1-6, is EAGVAQSPRYKIIEKRQSVAFWCNPISGHATLYWYQQILGQGPKLLIQFQNNGVVDDSQLPKDRFSAERLKGVDSTLKIQPAKLEDSAVYLCASSSREGSSSPLHFGNGTRLTVT.

The rearrangement joins TRBV2 to TRBJ2-1; 7 positions agree with TRBD2. Germline lookup yields CDR1 SNHLY and CDR2 FYNNEI. V gave up 7 bases and J gave up 9 bases; unmatched junction bases: 3. This CDR3 has 11 amino acids. The CDR3 spells CASTREGEQFF. The CDR3 bases are TGTGCCAGCACGAGGGAGGGTGAGCAGTTCTTC. The entire variable domain, with the rest obtained from reference TRBV2 and TRBJ2-1, is as follows: EPEVTQTPSHQVTQMGQEVILRCVPISNHLYFYWYRQILGQKVEFLVSFYNNEISEKSEIFDDQFSVERPDGSNFTLKIRSTKLEDSAMYFCASTREGEQFFGPGTRLTVL.

This clone appeared a single time. The CDR3 nucleotides are TGTGCCAGCAGCCCGTGGGGGGGCGGGGAGCTGTTTTTT. Amino acids: CASSPWGGGELFF. V and J are TRBV27 and TRBJ2-2; 7 nucleotides agree with TRBD2. Germline V gives CDR1 MNHEY, CDR2 SMNVEV (reference sequence). This CDR3 contains 13 residues. V was clipped by 6 bases and J by 7 bases; unmatched bases: 5.

The count of this clone is one. Other DNA sequences in this specimen translate into the identical CDR3. The V gene is TRBV30, the J gene TRBJ2-7, with D uncertain. Germline V gene data show CDR1 as GTSNPN and CDR2 as SVGIG (reference sequence). The V gene lost 3 bases and the J gene lost 0 bases, with 6 bases spanning the gap. The CDR3 loop spans 12 amino acids. The CDR3 protein is CAWSPGSYEQYF. CDR3 coding DNA: TGTGCCTGGAGCCCAGGCTCCTACGAGCAGTACTTC.

This chain uses TRBV7-3 with TRBJ1-6; maybe TRBD1 (6 bases). Per the germline V gene, CDR1 is SGHTA and CDR2 is FQGTGA. The CDR3 runs 16 residues. V gave up 1 base and J gave up 0 bases, with 7 bases separating them. CDR3 nucleotide sequence: TGTGCCAGCAGCTTAAGAGGGGGCTCCTATAATTCACCCCTCCACTTT. Its protein product is CASSLRGGSYNSPLHF.

This clone was counted a single time. The chain employs TRBV19 and TRBJ2-3; TRBD1 matches at 7 bases. The CDR3 length is 15 residues. J lost 3 bases, V lost 3 bases, and 6 bases had no gene match. Germline V gives CDR1 LNHDA, CDR2 SQIVND (reference sequence). The CDR3 loop reads CASSIISRGTDTQYF. DNA for the CDR3: TGTGCCAGTAGTATCATATCCAGGGGGACAGATACGCAGTATTTT.

This chain connects TRBV2 to TRBJ2-5; 7 bases match TRBD1. CDR3 length equals 15 residues. Trimming at V came to 6 bases and at J to 0 bases, leaving 7 bases not matched to a gene. Looked up from germline, CDR1 is SNHLY and CDR2 is FYNNEI. The CDR3 bases are TGTGCCAGCAGCGGTGGGGACAGCTACCAAGAGACCCAGTACTTC. Protein: CASSGGDSYQETQYF.

The V call is TRBV2, the J call TRBJ2-3, with TRBD2 identical over 12 bases. Germline-derived CDR1 and CDR2 are SNHLY and FYNNEI. This CDR3 comprises 19 residues. With V trimmed by 6 bases and J by 4 bases, 17 bases remained unmatched. The CDR3 nucleotides read TGTGCCAGCAGCACCGGACTAGCGGGGAGTACTGGCTCCGCAGATACGCAGTATTTT. Translation: CASSTGLAGSTGSADTQYF.

This clone was picked up one time. This chain joins TRBV5-6 and TRBJ2-4, with 9 bases lining up with TRBD1. The germline V gene has CDR1 SGHDT and CDR2 YYEEEE. The CDR3 is 17 amino acids. The V gene end was trimmed by 4 bases and the J gene end by 3 bases; junction bases not matched to a gene: 11. CDR3 nucleotide sequence: TGTGCCAGCAGCACCCCCTTAGGACAGGGGAGCAAAAACATTCAGTACTTC. It yields the protein CASSTPLGQGSKNIQYF.

This clone was counted once. V and J are TRBV19 and TRBJ2-2; D might be TRBD2 (6 bases). The CDR3 sequence is 13 residues long. V was trimmed by 10 bases and J by 8 bases, leaving 17 bases between them. Per germline, CDR1 LNHDA and CDR2 SQIVND (reference sequence). CDR3 amino acids: CATPGLRAGELFF. The DNA of the CDR3 is TGTGCCACTCCGGGACTTAGAGCTGGGGAGCTGTTTTTT.